The 8 T cell receptor beta chains below come from one sample, sequenced in a study of blood T cell repertoires in COVID-19. Using immunoSEQ multiplex PCR, the repertoire was profiled, and TCRdb retains in-frame clones only, with some absent. The sample lists some 69,000 clones, roughly 83% seen once, with approximately 2.5% in the top ten. The sequenced sample was peripheral blood. These receptors were obtained from an older man with active or convalescent COVID-19.

The V gene is TRBV7-6, the J gene TRBJ2-3; D might be TRBD1 (6 bases). In germline, CDR1 is SGHVS, CDR2 FNYEAQ. Trimming shortened V by 4 bases and J by 4 bases, and 18 bases separated the two germline ends. There are 16 residues in the CDR3. This chain's CDR3 is CASSYGTPPVADTQYF. The DNA for the CDR3 is TGTGCCAGCAGCTACGGGACACCACCCGTGGCAGATACGCAGTATTTT.

The chain carries TRBV5-6 and TRBJ1-1, with 8 nucleotides matching TRBD1. V lost 4 bases to trimming and J lost 7 bases; unmatched junction nucleotides: 6. From germline, CDR1 is SGHDT and CDR2 YYEEEE. There are 13 residues in the CDR3. CDR3 sequence reads: CASSRQGTGEAFF. CDR3 nucleotides: TGTGCCAGCAGCCGACAGGGGACGGGTGAAGCTTTCTTT.

The genes are TRBV19 and TRBJ1-1, with 9 bases matching TRBD1. The CDR3 has 14 residues. V lost 4 bases and J lost 8; bases outside the gene matches: 8. Germline lookup yields CDR1 LNHDA and CDR2 SQIVND (reference sequence). CDR3 coding DNA: TGTGCCAGTAGTAGGGGAGGACAGGGGCGAGAAGCTTTCTTT. It codes for CASSRGGQGREAFF.

This clone was counted a single time. The V call is TRBV25-1, the J call TRBJ2-1, with unresolved D. Germline CDR1 reads MGHDK; CDR2 reads SYGVNS. CDR3 length equals 13 residues. V was cut by 2 bases and J by 5 bases, with 7 bases left in between. DNA of the CDR3: TGTGCCAGCAGTGAAAGACACAACAATGAGCAGTTCTTC. Translating gives CASSERHNNEQFF.

The CDR3 DNA follows: TGTGCCAGCACCACGGGGGACCGGGCCTACGAGCAGTACTTC. This translates into CASTTGDRAYEQYF. The V gene is TRBV6-6, the J gene TRBJ2-7; perhaps TRBD2 as D (6 bases). The CDR3 extends over 14 amino acids. V lost 7 bases and J 2 bases, leaving 15 bases between the germline ends. Germline values: CDR1 MNHNY, CDR2 SVGAGI (reference sequence).

This clone was seen a single time. The CDR3 sequence: CASSFLASYNEQFF. The CDR3 nucleotides are TGCGCCAGCAGCTTTCTAGCTTCCTACAATGAGCAGTTCTTC. The J gene is TRBJ2-1, the V gene TRBV5-1, with D tentatively TRBD2 (5 bases). The CDR3 extends over 14 amino acids. Germline V gene lookup returns CDR1 SGHRS and CDR2 YFSETQ. V lost 2 bases to trimming and J lost 1 base, with 7 bases between them.

The chain joins TRBV7-8 to TRBJ2-7; D may be TRBD2 (5 bases). The CDR3 has 13 amino acids. CDR1 and CDR2 from the germline V gene are SGHVS and FQNEAQ. The germline V and J ends were trimmed by 0 bases and 8 bases, with 11 bases remaining between them. CDR3 residues: CASSLARGSQQYF. The DNA for the CDR3 is TGTGCCAGCAGCTTAGCGAGAGGGAGTCAGCAGTACTTC.

The gene calls are TRBV5-1 and TRBJ2-3; TRBD2 agrees at 8 bases. This CDR3 is 14 amino acids long. CDR1 SGHRS and CDR2 YFSETQ come from the germline V gene. The ends lost 4 bases at V and 5 bases at J; junction bases unmatched: 6. As DNA, the CDR3 is TGCGCCAGCAGCCCCCACGGGAGGGGAGATACGCAGTATTTT. It yields the protein CASSPHGRGDTQYF.